One and the same sample provided the 24 T cell receptor beta chains below, sequenced in a study of blood T cells in healthy people across ages (dated by TCRdb to 2015 to 2017). Library prep was done by 5' RACE. Instrument used: Illumina HiSeq 2500. A second PCR of roughly 7 to 11 cycles was run with a J-beta primer mix and a sample-barcoded 5' primer. TCRdb reprocessing: public reads trimmed at Q25 with fastp, clones called with MiXCR, in-frame beta chains kept. Duplicate CDR3 protein sequences are folded into a single record with the most common DNA and genes. For this sample the table gives roughly 1.6 million distinct CDR3 sequences, of which 30% to 40% were detected only once. The biggest ten clones account for 10% to 12% of the sample. Sequencing was carried out using blood. The source of these receptors is a woman aged 25 to 39 in good health.

This clonotype was seen many times. The chain combines TRBV20-1 with TRBJ2-3, with TRBD1 as a possible D gene (6 bases). V was shortened by 4 bases and J by 0 bases, with 11 bases between the two germline ends. Per the germline V gene, CDR1 is DFQATT and CDR2 is SNEGSKA (reference sequence). This CDR3 has 14 residues. CDR3 DNA sequence: TGCAGTGCTAATAGACAGGATAGCACAGATACGCAGTATTTT. Translation gives CSANRQDSTDTQYF.

The CDR3 nucleotides are TGCAGTGCTGTGACAGGGGAGGAGACCCAGTACTTC. Translating gives CSAVTGEETQYF. The chain uses TRBV20-1 and TRBJ2-5; 8 nucleotides match TRBD1. Germline CDR1 DFQATT, CDR2 SNEGSKA (reference sequence). V dropped 5 bases and J dropped 5; count of bases not matched to a gene: 4. This CDR3 is 12 amino acids long.

This clonotype has more than one count but fewer than ten. This chain links TRBV20-1 with TRBJ1-2; a weak D match, TRBD1 (5 bases). The CDR3 totals 12 residues. The V gene lost 7 bases and the J gene lost 5 bases, with 14 bases spanning the gap. Germline assignment: CDR1 DFQATT and CDR2 SNEGSKA (reference sequence). The CDR3 bases are TGCAGTGGGGGCCAGGGTCATTATGGCTACACCTTC. This encodes CSGGQGHYGYTF.

This clonotype was detected a few times. The CDR3: CASSSTGDGYGYTF. CDR3 coding DNA: TGTGCCAGCAGTTCGACAGGGGACGGCTATGGCTACACCTTC. The chain recombines TRBV5-6 with TRBJ1-2; TRBD1 agrees at 8 bases. The CDR3 extends over 14 amino acids. V was pared by 5 bases and J by 4 bases, with 7 bases of the junction left unmatched. The germline CDR1 and CDR2 sequences are SGHDT and YYEEEE.

The genes are TRBV20-1 and TRBJ2-3, with D tentatively TRBD1 or TRBD2 (6 bases each). Looked up from germline, CDR1 is DFQATT and CDR2 is SNEGSKA (reference sequence). CDR3 size: 16 residues. The ends were cut back, 2 bases at V and 2 bases at J, with 17 bases in the middle. CDR3 protein: CSARSGARGHTDTQYF. The DNA of the CDR3 is TGCAGTGCTAGATCCGGCGCTCGGGGGCACACAGATACGCAGTATTTT.

This clonotype showed up just once. The chain has TRBV2 and TRBJ2-5; no firm D call. The last part of the DNA fits TRBJ2-7 better; the J call may be wrong. CDR1 is SNHLY, CDR2 FYNNEI, per germline. This CDR3 is built from 13 residues. The CDR3 region is CASSGKISYEQYF. The CDR3 bases are TGTGCCAGCAGTGGGAAAATCAGCTACGAGCAGTACTTC.

The chain joins TRBV6-4 to TRBJ2-7, with D perhaps TRBD1 or TRBD2 (5 bases each). The DNA end favors TRBJ2-5, so the J call may be wrong. Germline V gene sequence: CDR1 MRHNA, CDR2 SNTAGT. This CDR3 contains 13 residues. The CDR3 here is CASSRDGSETQYF. The CDR3 DNA reads as TGTGCCAGCAGCCGGGACGGATCAGAGACCCAGTACTTC.

This clonotype was seen only a few times. The chain links TRBV6-1 to TRBJ1-2, with 9 bases identical to TRBD1. CDR1 and CDR2 (germline): MNHNS, SASEGT. The CDR3 contains 15 residues. The V and J ends lost 3 bases and 7 bases, in that order; junction bases with no gene match: 9. The CDR3 bases are TGTGCCAGCAGTGAGACTTCCGGGACAGGGCCTGGCTACACCTTC. Its protein is CASSETSGTGPGYTF.

The genes are TRBV27 and TRBJ1-5; no firm D call. The CDR3 has 13 residues. Trimming removed 0 bases at V and 9 bases at J, with 9 bases between. The germline V gene has CDR1 MNHEY and CDR2 SMNVEV (reference sequence). The CDR3 spells CASSLSVWRPQHF. The DNA of the CDR3 is TGTGCCAGCAGTTTATCAGTCTGGCGGCCCCAGCATTTT.

This clonotype was detected only a few times. J is TRBJ2-6 and V is TRBV2; D unresolved. Trimming removed 1 base from V and 0 bases from J, with 4 bases in between. The CDR3 consists of 15 residues. Germline CDR1 reads SNHLY; CDR2 reads FYNNEI. In DNA form, the CDR3 reads TGTGCCAGCAGTGAAGAGAGCTCTGGGGCCAACGTCCTGACTTTC. Translation: CASSEESSGANVLTF.

This clonotype was seen more than once but under ten times. CDR3 bases: TGTGCCAGCAGCTTACTTCCGAACGGCTACGAGCAGTACTTC. Amino acids: CASSLLPNGYEQYF. The chain carries TRBV7-2 and TRBJ2-7; D unclear. Germline CDR1 SGHTA, CDR2 FQGNSA. This CDR3 spans 14 amino acids. Trimming removed 2 bases from V and 3 bases from J, with 11 bases in between.

This clonotype has a single count. DNA for the CDR3: TGTGCCAGCAGTTTATTGGGGGAGTTGAACACTGAAGCTTTCTTT. Amino acids: CASSLLGELNTEAFF. The J gene is TRBJ1-1, the V gene TRBV28; the D gene is possibly TRBD1 (5 bases). In germline, CDR1 is MDHEN, CDR2 SYDVKM. The V end lost 1 base, the J end lost 0 bases, and 9 bases lay between the germline ends. This CDR3 has 15 amino acids.

This clonotype occurred a few times. V is TRBV28 and J is TRBJ2-3, with unresolved D. The V gene lost 7 bases and the J gene lost 3 bases, with 8 bases spanning the gap. Germline CDR1 MDHEN, CDR2 SYDVKM. This CDR3 contains 12 residues. CDR3 protein: CASISRTDTQYF. The DNA of the CDR3 is TGTGCCAGCATCTCCCGAACAGATACGCAGTATTTT.

In this sample, this clonotype turned up a few times. V gene TRBV11-1 combines with J gene TRBJ2-3; 7 positions agree with TRBD2. CDR1 and CDR2 from the germline V gene are SGHAT and FQDESV (reference sequence). V lost 8 bases to trimming and J lost 11 bases; unmatched junction nucleotides: 16. This CDR3 spans 14 amino acids. CDR3 DNA: TGTGCCAGCGTCAGCGGGCTAGCGGAAAATAAGCAGTATTTT. Protein sequence: CASVSGLAENKQYF.

Here the CDR3 reads CASSFGRETYGYTF. The CDR3 DNA reads TGTGCCAGCAGTTTCGGACGAGAGACCTATGGCTACACCTTC. This sequence joins TRBV12-3 or TRBV12-4 and TRBJ1-2; D is unclear. The germline V and J ends were trimmed by 3 bases and 4 bases, with 12 bases remaining between them. The CDR3 runs 14 residues.

Regarding this clonotype: The junction departs from germline at one end; a sequencing error may be responsible. V and J are TRBV10-3 and TRBJ2-5; D is unresolved. The CDR3 loop spans 15 amino acids. Germline-derived CDR1 and CDR2 are ENHRY and SYGVKD. This chain's CDR3 is CASSAIAVGQETQYF. CDR3 coding DNA: TGTGCCAGCAGTGCAATAGCTGTGGGTCAAGAGACCCAGTACTTC.

The chain uses TRBV5-1 and TRBJ2-3, with D possibly matching TRBD2 (5 bases). Germline V gene sequence: CDR1 SGHRS, CDR2 YFSETQ. Trimming left V 1 base short and J 0 bases short, with 9 bases between. This CDR3 has 15 residues. This chain's CDR3 is CASSLSQRSTDTQYF. The CDR3, as DNA: TGCGCCAGCAGCTTGTCCCAGCGGAGCACAGATACGCAGTATTTT. The complete variable domain, with remaining parts taken from reference TRBV5-1 and TRBJ2-3, reads KAGVTQTPRYLIKTRGQQVTLSCSPISGHRSVSWYQQTPGQGLQFLFEYFSETQRNKGNFPGRFSGRQFSNSRSEMNVSTLELGDSALYLCASSLSQRSTDTQYFGPGTRLTVL.

The chain joins TRBV5-1 to TRBJ2-7, with 7 bases fitting TRBD2. The CDR3 runs to 18 residues. Germline loops: CDR1 SGHRS, CDR2 YFSETQ. Losses at the gene ends were 0 bases for V and 4 bases for J; bases not matched to a gene: 16. The CDR3 region is CASSLAPSEREILYEQYF. Here the CDR3 DNA reads TGCGCCAGCAGCTTGGCCCCTTCCGAGCGGGAAATCTTATACGAGCAGTACTTC.

In its sample, this clonotype was seen a few times. This rearrangement joins TRBV7-2 to TRBJ2-1; the D is unclear. The germline V and J ends were trimmed by 1 base and 0 bases, with 19 bases remaining between them. Per germline, CDR1 SGHTA and CDR2 FQGNSA. The CDR3 contains 19 residues. CDR3 residues: CASSLVPAERTSSYNEQFF. The DNA for the CDR3 is TGTGCCAGCAGCTTAGTTCCGGCCGAAAGGACGAGCTCCTACAATGAGCAGTTCTTC.

With regard to this clonotype: A junction end diverges from the germline sequence, so it may reflect a read error. The J gene is TRBJ2-7, the V gene TRBV12-3 or TRBV12-4; 10 bases fit TRBD2. The length of the CDR3 is 15 residues. CDR3 coding DNA: TGTGCCGGCAGTTTAAAAACTAGCGGGGCCTACGAGCAGTACTTC. As protein: CAGSLKTSGAYEQYF.

This clonotype was seen more than once but under ten times. A read error may be the cause here, since a much bigger clone is one base away. The CDR3 region has the DNA TGCGCCAGCAGCTGGGACAGCGTATCTGGTTCACCCCTCCACTTT. It yields the protein CASSWDSVSGSPLHF. The chain employs TRBV5-1 and TRBJ1-6; 7 bases agree with TRBD1. J lost 9 bases, V lost 3 bases, and 9 bases had no gene match. This CDR3 is built from 15 residues. Germline V gene data show CDR1 as SGHRS and CDR2 as YFSETQ.

The rearrangement uses TRBV21-1 and TRBJ2-5; the table's D gene call, TRBD2, was not cross checked with the DNA. TRBV21-1 is described as a pseudogene. The CDR3 spans 18 residues. CDR3 bases: TGTGCCAGGGAAGAAAGGGGAAAAACTAGCGGGAGCAAAGAGACCCAGTACTTC. The encoded protein is CAREERGKTSGSKETQYF.

This clonotype was found a few times. This chain joins TRBV20-1 and TRBJ2-7; 12 nucleotides align to TRBD2. The V gene end was trimmed by 6 bases and the J gene end by 5 bases; junction bases not matched to a gene: 11. Per germline, CDR1 DFQATT and CDR2 SNEGSKA (reference sequence). There are 15 residues in the CDR3. As DNA, the CDR3 is TGCAGTGCCCGTCTAGCGGGAGGGCTCCTCGACGAGCAGTACTTC. This codes for CSARLAGGLLDEQYF.

This chain connects TRBV6-2 or TRBV6-3 to TRBJ1-1; TRBD1 might be the D (6 bases). The CDR3 contains 15 residues. Between the trimmed V and J ends, which lost 5 bases and 1 base, there was a span of 14 bases. CDR1 and CDR2 from the germline V gene are MNHEY and SVGEGT. The CDR3 DNA is TGTGCCAGCAGTCGTTCGGGGGGCGCGAACACTGAAGCTTTCTTT. Its protein is CASSRSGGANTEAFF.